This T cell receptor (beta chain) was captured by sequencing in a study of T cell responses to AZD1222 COVID-19 vaccine. Findings and limits, study-wide: Spike-specific TCRs gained breadth and depth after people received two AZD1222 doses. Regions 160-218 and 743-854 held dominance among vaccine-associated CD4 TCRs, which spanned spike. It should be noted that donors were predominantly white British and more often female, and clonal diversity was possibly underestimated. After the peak T cell response, and only then, were repertoires sampled.

Profiling relied on immunoSEQ multiplex PCR, and the TCRdb table lists in-frame clones only, not all of them. The table shows roughly 120,000 clones, with 80% to 90% occurring only once. CDR3 size: 15 residues. The V and J ends lost 3 bases and 5 bases, in that order; junction bases with no gene match: 6. Per the germline V gene, CDR1 is SGHVS and CDR2 is FNYEAQ. About this clone: Its target is not known.

The sample consisted of peripheral blood, taken 28 days after the second AZD1222 dose. The sequence derives from an adult who received the AZD1222 COVID-19 vaccine. V and J are TRBV7-6 and TRBJ2-7; 11 nucleotides agree with TRBD2. CDR3 in amino acids: CASSFLSGRVHEQYF. The CDR3 region has the DNA TGTGCCAGCAGCTTCCTTAGCGGGAGGGTCCACGAGCAGTACTTC.